The sequence of this T cell receptor beta chain was determined in a study of T cell repertoires in cytomegalovirus infection. Study background: In the study, CMV epitopes included recently identified HLA-C-restricted and well-studied HLA-B-restricted ones. Matching HLA type and CMV infection were both indicated by public TCR beta signatures. Study-wide results and limits: The ex vivo response showed dominance by HLA-C-restricted CMV-specific TCR beta clonotypes.

This clonotype was seen only a few times. Its specificity is unknown. The CDR3 contains 13 residues. Losses at the gene ends were 4 bases for V and 7 bases for J; bases not matched to a gene: 1. Germline V CDR1 and CDR2: SGHTA, FQGNSA. Using its own MiXCR run on the reads, TCRdb lists one record per CDR3 protein. The repertoire has 450,000 to 600,000 distinct CDR3 sequences, under 45% of them found once; the top ten carry around two fifths. The clonotype was recovered from a human donor in good health (CMV status not recorded). Some clones in this sample may be carry-over from other donors' samples. This chain joins TRBV7-2 and TRBJ2-7; 13 bases align to TRBD2. This specimen was cultured PBMCs, taken from culture after CMV antigen stimulation. The CDR3 bases are TGTGCCAGCAGCTCGGGACTAGCGGGGGAGCAGTACTTC. Protein sequence: CASSSGLAGEQYF.